The clone carrying this TCR beta chain showed up many times. The data originate from a study of regulatory T cells in long-lasting Graves disease. Building of the TCR beta libraries involved iRepertoire HTBI primers and Arm-PCR of CDR3 regions. One entry per CDR3 protein results from TCRdb running MiXCR on the multiplex PCR reads. The profile shows 250,000 to 300,000 distinct CDR3 sequences, about 17% of them singletons. Sample time point: newly diagnosed GD, antithyroid drugs for less than 3 months. PBMC-derived RNA was used for the TCR library. This same sample was also part of a study on T cells in Graves' hyperthyroidism and ophthalmopathy.

The TCR comes from a woman aged 30 to 39 with Graves disease. The material was peripheral blood mononuclear cells (PBMCs), obtained at new diagnosis, from a patient treated with antithyroid drugs.

The CDR3 region is CSVEGVHGYTF. In DNA form, the CDR3 reads TGCAGCGTTGAGGGGGTTCATGGCTACACCTTC. The rearrangement uses TRBV29-1 and TRBJ1-2; D might be TRBD1 (5 bases). V shed 3 bases and J shed 6 bases, with 8 bases lying between them. Germline V gives CDR1 SQVTM, CDR2 ANQGSEA. This CDR3 comprises 11 residues. Full variable domain (rest looked up from reference TRBV29-1 and TRBJ1-2): SAVISQKPSRDICQRGTSLTIQCQVDSQVTMMFWYRQQPGQSLTLIATANQGSEATYESGFVIDKFPISRPNLTFSTLTVSNMSPEDSSIYLCSVEGVHGYTFGSGTRLTVV.